Listed here are 20 T cell receptor beta chains from one sample, sequenced in a study of T cells after yellow fever vaccination. TCRdb independently ran MiXCR on the 5' RACE reads; one entry per CDR3 protein. Among about 550,000 distinct CDR3 sequences listed, about 19% were seen once. Sequencing used PBMCs, obtained 15 days after the yellow fever booster vaccination. Receptors originate from a young man who received the YFV17D yellow fever vaccine.

V is TRBV3-1 and J is TRBJ2-3; D remains ambiguous. This CDR3 comprises 17 residues. Germline V gives CDR1 LGHDT, CDR2 YNNKEL (reference sequence). Trimming left V 5 bases short and J 3 bases short, with 21 bases between. Here the CDR3 reads CASSSTRPGRKTDTQYF. CDR3 in DNA: TGTGCCAGCAGCTCCACTCGACCGGGCCGAAAGACAGATACGCAGTATTTT.

The V and J genes are TRBV7-9 and TRBJ2-1, with D hard to call. V dropped 3 bases and J dropped 0 bases, with 12 bases sitting between them. CDR1 and CDR2 (germline): SEHNR, FQNEAQ (reference sequence). This CDR3 is built from 16 residues. This CDR3 is CASSFDGSSSYNEQFF. DNA of the CDR3: TGTGCCAGCAGCTTCGACGGATCCAGCTCCTACAATGAGCAGTTCTTC. Supplemented by reference TRBV7-9 and TRBJ2-1, the full variable domain reads DTGVSQNPRHKITKRGQNVTFRCDPISEHNRLYWYRQTLGQGPEFLTYFQNEAQLEKSRLLSDRFSAERPKGSFSTLEIQRTEQGDSAMYLCASSFDGSSSYNEQFFGPGTRLTVL.

This clonotype was seen more than once but under ten times. This chain uses TRBV20-1 with TRBJ2-5; D call uncertain. Germline loops: CDR1 DFQATT, CDR2 SNEGSKA (reference sequence). The CDR3 is 14 amino acids. Trimming stripped 1 base from V and 2 bases from J, with 11 bases between. CDR3 loop: CSARGYLVQETQYF. The CDR3 region has the DNA TGCAGTGCTAGAGGCTATCTGGTTCAAGAGACCCAGTACTTC.

The chain couples TRBV20-1 to TRBJ2-7, with D uncertain. The CDR3 is made up of 12 amino acids. Trimming shortened V by 6 bases and J by 6 bases, and 15 bases separated the two germline ends. The germline V gene encodes CDR1 DFQATT and CDR2 SNEGSKA (reference sequence). Here the CDR3 reads CSANKDSREQYF. The CDR3 nucleotides read TGCAGTGCCAATAAAGACTCTCGCGAGCAGTACTTC.

This clonotype was counted between two and nine times. This chain uses TRBV5-4 with TRBJ1-6; the D is unclear. There are 14 residues in the CDR3. V gave up 0 bases and J gave up 6 bases, with 7 bases separating them. CDR1 SGHNT and CDR2 YYREEE come from the germline V gene (reference sequence). DNA of the CDR3: TGTGCCAGCAGCTTGGGCAAGACTAATTCACCCCTCCACTTT. It is translated as CASSLGKTNSPLHF.

The J gene is TRBJ1-1, the V gene TRBV7-9; D remains unclear. The CDR3 is 13 amino acids. Germline-derived CDR1 and CDR2 are SEHNR and FQNEAQ (reference sequence). The V end was cut by 0 bases, the J end by 0 bases, with 2 bases between. The CDR3 spells CASSLAMNTEAFF. CDR3 nucleotides: TGTGCCAGCAGCTTAGCCATGAACACTGAAGCTTTCTTT.

The genes are TRBV30 and TRBJ2-5; D is uncertain. The V end was cut by 4 bases, the J end by 5 bases, with 11 bases between. Germline V lookup: CDR1 GTSNPN, CDR2 SVGIG (reference sequence). The CDR3 has 12 amino acids. The CDR3 DNA is TGTGCCTGGACCCCCCAGGTTGAGACCCAGTACTTC. As protein: CAWTPQVETQYF.

The table lists this clonotype with a few counts. V and J are TRBV30 and TRBJ2-2, with D perhaps TRBD1 (5 bases). The V gene's germline CDR1 is GTSNPN and CDR2 SVGIG (reference sequence). The CDR3 totals 13 residues. V lost 5 bases, J lost 1 base, and 8 bases lay in between. As DNA, the CDR3 is TGTGCCTGGGGCAGGGTGAACACCGGGGAGCTGTTTTTT. It is translated as CAWGRVNTGELFF.

The chain's CDR3 is CSAKRSETEAFF. The CDR3 DNA reads TGCAGTGCTAAGAGGTCCGAGACTGAAGCTTTCTTT. The genes are TRBV20-1 and TRBJ1-1; D is ambiguous. The CDR3 is 12 amino acids. V gave up 4 bases and J gave up 5 bases, with 11 bases separating them. Germline loops: CDR1 DFQATT, CDR2 SNEGSKA (reference sequence).

This clonotype was seen more than once but under ten times. The V call is TRBV19, the J call TRBJ2-7; D unclear. The CDR3 consists of 13 residues. V was cut by 3 bases and J by 1 base, with 7 bases left in between. The germline V gene encodes CDR1 LNHDA and CDR2 SQIVND (reference sequence). The CDR3 loop is CASSMGQSYEQYF. The CDR3 bases are TGTGCCAGTAGTATGGGTCAATCCTACGAGCAGTACTTC.

This clonotype was counted between two and nine times. The genes are TRBV20-1 and TRBJ2-3; 7 bases are a match to TRBD2. The V gene end was trimmed by 3 bases and the J gene end by 2 bases; junction bases not matched to a gene: 5. Germline loops: CDR1 DFQATT, CDR2 SNEGSKA (reference sequence). The CDR3 extends over 14 amino acids. The CDR3 sequence is CSASGAGDTDTQYF. In DNA, the CDR3 is TGCAGTGCTAGTGGGGCGGGAGACACAGATACGCAGTATTTT.

The rearrangement uses TRBV7-9 and TRBJ2-6; 7 bases line up with TRBD1. Trimming took 2 bases from V and 4 from J; bases not matched to a gene: 5. The germline gives CDR1 SEHNR, CDR2 FQNEAQ (reference sequence). This CDR3 comprises 16 residues. The CDR3 reads CASSLLGGEGANVLTF. The CDR3 nucleotides are TGTGCCAGCAGCTTACTAGGGGGCGAGGGGGCCAACGTCCTGACTTTC.

This clonotype is a singleton in its sample. The chain couples TRBV5-4 to TRBJ2-1, with TRBD2 identical over 15 bases. This CDR3 contains 15 residues. Germline V gives CDR1 SGHNT, CDR2 YYREEE (reference sequence). V lost 4 bases to trimming and J lost 10 bases; unmatched junction nucleotides: 6. CDR3: CASSKGLAGGGEQFF. Here the CDR3 DNA reads TGTGCCAGCAGCAAGGGACTAGCGGGAGGAGGGGAGCAGTTCTTC.

This clonotype was seen a few times. J is TRBJ2-1 and V is TRBV12-3 or TRBV12-4; no definite D call. V lost 1 base and J 10 bases, leaving 14 bases between the germline ends. The CDR3 spans 14 residues. The CDR3 region has the DNA TGTGCCAGCAGTTTAGGGGCAGGTGTTCGGGAGCAGTTCTTC. Translating gives CASSLGAGVREQFF.

The V gene is TRBV30, the J gene TRBJ1-4; D not certain. V shed 0 bases and J shed 10 bases, with 12 bases lying between them. In germline, CDR1 is GTSNPN, CDR2 SVGIG (reference sequence). CDR3 size: 13 residues. The CDR3 reads CAWSVGKSGKLFF. In DNA form, the CDR3 reads TGTGCCTGGAGTGTGGGAAAGAGCGGAAAACTGTTTTTT.

This sequence joins TRBV7-9 and TRBJ2-1; D is undetermined. Germline loops: CDR1 SEHNR, CDR2 FQNEAQ (reference sequence). With 6 bases removed from V and 13 bases from J, the gap between germline ends came to 13 bases. The CDR3 consists of 11 residues. The CDR3 loop reads CASSSGLGQFF. In DNA, the CDR3 is TGTGCCAGCAGTTCCGGGCTCGGCCAGTTCTTC. Using reference TRBV7-9 and TRBJ2-1 for the parts outside the CDR3, the full variable domain is DTGVSQNPRHKITKRGQNVTFRCDPISEHNRLYWYRQTLGQGPEFLTYFQNEAQLEKSRLLSDRFSAERPKGSFSTLEIQRTEQGDSAMYLCASSSGLGQFFGPGTRLTVL.

J is TRBJ2-7 and V is TRBV20-1; no clear D. CDR3 length: 13 residues. V shed 5 bases and J shed 6 bases, with 17 bases lying between them. CDR1 DFQATT and CDR2 SNEGSKA come from the germline V gene (reference sequence). CDR3 DNA sequence: TGCAGTGCTTGGGTGGGGTCCGTCGCCGAGCAGTACTTC. Amino acids: CSAWVGSVAEQYF.

This rearrangement joins TRBV29-1 to TRBJ2-3; 9 positions agree with TRBD2. After removal of 4 bases from V and 4 bases from J, the junction contained 9 bases not matched to a gene. Germline V gene data show CDR1 as SQVTM and CDR2 as ANQGSEA. The CDR3 spans 15 residues. CDR3 sequence (DNA): TGCAGCGTTGGGCGTGGCGGGAGGGTATCAGATACGCAGTATTTT. It translates to CSVGRGGRVSDTQYF.

The CDR3 DNA is TGTGCCAGCAGATTAAAACCTGGGCCCACTGAAGCTTTCTTT. The encoded protein is CASRLKPGPTEAFF. The chain carries TRBV12-3 or TRBV12-4 and TRBJ1-1; D not certain. The CDR3 is 14 amino acids. The ends were cut back, 6 bases at V and 4 bases at J, with 15 bases in the middle.

This clonotype was counted only a few times. The chain combines TRBV27 with TRBJ2-1; no firm D call. Germline V gene lookup returns CDR1 MNHEY and CDR2 SMNVEV (reference sequence). V shed 3 bases and J shed 6 bases, with 18 bases lying between them. The CDR3 has 16 residues. This chain's CDR3 is CASSFSVAQPLNEQFF. The CDR3 DNA is TGTGCCAGCAGTTTCTCGGTAGCCCAGCCCCTCAATGAGCAGTTCTTC.